The sequence of this T cell receptor (beta chain) was determined in a study of cytomegalovirus exposure and HLA in healthy donors. The study, taken as a whole, reports: Accurate prediction of most subjects' HLA-A and HLA-B alleles from TCR beta sequences was reported. A later analysis reported that several of the most significant clusters appeared to be linked to common viral pathogens, among them Epstein-Barr virus. It was taken for granted in presence/absence analyses that sequencing depth across donors was roughly uniform.

The germline V gene has CDR1 MNHNS and CDR2 SASEGT. CDR3 length equals 16 residues. V was cut by 0 bases and J by 4 bases, with 15 bases left in between. About this clone: Its antigen is unknown.

PCR involved 60 Vbeta and 13 Jbeta primers. The data were produced by immunoSEQ multiplex PCR, yet TCRdb's version contains in-frame clones alone and is incomplete. The sample has a few hundred thousand clones, around 77% seen once; the top ten hold about 2.7%. This sequence originates from a woman aged 30 to 39 in good health and CMV-seronegative. The chain links TRBV6-1 to TRBJ1-1; a possible D gene is TRBD1 (5 bases). Sequencing was done on a sample of PBMCs. The CDR3 sequence is CASSEAGAGRGTEAFF. The CDR3 nucleotides read TGTGCCAGCAGTGAAGCCGGGGCCGGGAGAGGCACTGAAGCTTTCTTT.